What follows are 27 T cell receptor beta chains derived from one specimen sequenced in a study of blood T cell repertoires in COVID-19. Only in-frame clones appear in the TCRdb table, and some are missing; sequencing was by immunoSEQ multiplex PCR. The table records about 250,000 clones, about 89% of them present only once. The sample was peripheral blood. All receptors derive from a woman aged 40 to 50 who had recovered from COVID-19.

This clone was counted a single time. The chain carries TRBV7-8 and TRBJ2-1; 8 nucleotides align to TRBD1. CDR1 is SGHVS, CDR2 FQNEAQ, per germline. There are 13 residues in the CDR3. The junction had 10 bases not matched to a gene; V was cut back by 10 bases and J by 8 bases. The CDR3 protein is CAIRTGTPDEQFF. DNA of the CDR3: TGTGCCATAAGGACAGGGACACCGGATGAGCAGTTCTTC.

The count of this clone is one. The V and J genes are TRBV10-3 and TRBJ2-7, with TRBD1 matching over 8 bases. Germline assignment: CDR1 ENHRY and CDR2 SYGVKD. The CDR3 runs to 14 residues. With V trimmed by 7 bases and J by 5 bases, 10 bases remained unmatched. The DNA of the CDR3 is TGTGCCATCACCCCTGACAGGGGTCGGAACGAGCAGTACTTC. As protein: CAITPDRGRNEQYF.

The count of this clone is one. The CDR3 region is CASSEGLGGIIEQFF. The CDR3, as DNA: TGTGCCAGCAGTGAGGGGCTAGGGGGAATCATTGAGCAGTTCTTC. J is TRBJ2-1 and V is TRBV6-1; D perhaps matches TRBD1 (6 bases). V gave up 3 bases and J gave up 9 bases, with 18 bases separating them. There are 15 residues in the CDR3. Germline V gene data show CDR1 as MNHNS and CDR2 as SASEGT.

This chain links TRBV3-1 (or the pseudogene TRBV3-2) with TRBJ1-1; unclear D gene. From germline, CDR1 is LGHDT and CDR2 YNNKEL (reference sequence). This CDR3 is 14 amino acids long. V was pared by 2 bases and J by 8 bases, with 15 bases between. CDR3 amino acids: CASSQLGGQEEAFF. CDR3 DNA sequence: TGTGCCAGCAGCCAATTAGGTGGGCAAGAGGAAGCTTTCTTT.

This clone has more than one count but fewer than ten. V usage is TRBV28 and J usage is TRBJ1-2; perhaps TRBD1 as D (6 bases). V shed 6 bases and J shed 4 bases, with 15 bases lying between them. Germline V gene lookup returns CDR1 MDHEN and CDR2 SYDVKM. The CDR3 spans 14 residues. The CDR3 spells CASRGPQGTYGYTF. CDR3 nucleotides: TGTGCCAGCAGGGGCCCACAGGGTACCTATGGCTACACCTTC.

The chain has TRBV2 and TRBJ2-5; TRBD2 matches at 12 bases. Germline V gene lookup returns CDR1 SNHLY and CDR2 FYNNEI. V was pared by 3 bases and J by 4 bases, with 3 bases of the junction left unmatched. The CDR3 is 15 amino acids. The CDR3 coding sequence is TGTGCCAGCAGTGAGACTAGCGGGAGAGTAGAGACCCAGTACTTC. As protein: CASSETSGRVETQYF.

The chain uses TRBV11-2 and TRBJ1-1, with D unresolved. Germline V lookup: CDR1 SGHAT, CDR2 FQNNGV. V was trimmed by 4 bases and J by 6 bases, leaving 12 bases between them. This CDR3 contains 13 residues. The CDR3 nucleotides read TGTGCCAGCAGCTCTGTAGCCCGGCCTGAAGCTTTCTTT. This encodes CASSSVARPEAFF.

This clone showed up just once. V is TRBV5-1 and J is TRBJ2-2, with TRBD2 as a possible D gene (6 bases). Germline-derived CDR1 and CDR2 are SGHRS and YFSETQ. The CDR3 consists of 16 residues. Trimming shortened V by 0 bases and J by 4 bases, and 13 bases separated the two germline ends. This CDR3 is CASSLAGSPGTGELFF. The CDR3 DNA sequence: TGCGCCAGCAGCTTGGCCGGGAGCCCGGGCACCGGGGAGCTGTTTTTT.

The sample holds one count of this clone. CDR3 sequence: CASSPLAGGQAYEQYF. The CDR3 bases are TGTGCCAGCTCGCCCCTAGCGGGAGGGCAGGCCTACGAGCAGTACTTC. The chain has TRBV18 and TRBJ2-7; 12 nucleotides match TRBD2. The junction had 8 bases not matched to a gene; V was cut back by 6 bases and J by 2 bases. Per the germline V gene, CDR1 is KGHSH and CDR2 is LQKENI. CDR3 size: 16 residues.

The genes are TRBV19 and TRBJ1-5, with 9 bases identical to TRBD1. The CDR3 length is 15 residues. Trimming cost V 10 bases and J 7 bases; bases outside gene matches: 14. The germline CDR1 and CDR2 sequences are LNHDA and SQIVND (reference sequence). CDR3 protein: CATQGGTGREQPQHF. Here the CDR3 DNA reads TGTGCCACCCAAGGCGGGACAGGGAGGGAGCAGCCCCAGCATTTT.

The chain is built from TRBV5-4 and TRBJ1-1; weak D call: TRBD1 (5 bases). Looked up from germline, CDR1 is SGHNT and CDR2 is YYREEE (reference sequence). The length of the CDR3 is 16 residues. The V end lost 2 bases, the J end lost 2 bases, and 16 bases lay between the germline ends. CDR3 protein: CASSFSAGLINTEAFF. CDR3 DNA sequence: TGTGCCAGCAGCTTCTCCGCGGGACTGATAAACACTGAAGCTTTCTTT.

The rearrangement uses TRBV19 and TRBJ2-2; 15 nucleotides match TRBD2. The CDR3 extends over 19 amino acids. Trimming at V came to 4 bases and at J to 5 bases, leaving 11 bases not matched to a gene. In germline, CDR1 is LNHDA, CDR2 SQIVND (reference sequence). This CDR3 is CASSSPGLAGGPGTGELFF. In DNA, the CDR3 is TGTGCCAGTAGTAGTCCGGGACTAGCGGGAGGCCCTGGGACCGGGGAGCTGTTTTTT.

The V call is TRBV4-1, the J call TRBJ2-3; 8 bases align to TRBD2. CDR3 length: 15 amino acids. After removal of 2 bases from V and 1 base from J, the junction contained 2 bases not matched to a gene. Germline V CDR1 and CDR2: MGHRA, YSYEKL. CDR3 loop: CASSQQLAGTDTQYF. The CDR3 DNA follows: TGCGCCAGCAGCCAACAACTAGCGGGCACAGATACGCAGTATTTT.

The chain couples TRBV10-3 to TRBJ2-7; 7 nucleotides match TRBD1. Germline V gene sequence: CDR1 ENHRY, CDR2 SYGVKD. Trimming at V came to 3 bases and at J to 3 bases, leaving 5 bases not matched to a gene. CDR3 length: 14 amino acids. The CDR3 here is CAISDRDSLYEQYF. The CDR3 region has the DNA TGTGCCATCAGTGACCGGGACAGCCTCTACGAGCAGTACTTC.

This clone has only one observation. The chain employs TRBV3-1 (or the pseudogene TRBV3-2) and TRBJ2-5; D not resolved. The V end was cut by 1 base, the J end by 9 bases, with 12 bases between. The germline V gene has CDR1 LGHDT and CDR2 YNNKEL (reference sequence). The CDR3 runs 13 residues. CDR3 amino acids: CASSQGPPSAQYF. CDR3 sequence (DNA): TGTGCCAGCAGCCAAGGGCCCCCCTCTGCCCAGTACTTC.

This clone has just one count. The V and J genes are TRBV9 and TRBJ1-1; TRBD1 aligns across 7 bases. From germline, CDR1 is SGDLS and CDR2 YYNGEE. The CDR3 runs to 14 residues. V shed 2 bases and J 1 base; nucleotides not matched to a gene: 2. For the CDR3, the DNA is TGTGCCAGCAGCGTGGCAGGGGGGAACACTGAAGCTTTCTTT. It encodes CASSVAGGNTEAFF.

The genes are TRBV6-5 and TRBJ2-1; 9 nucleotides agree with TRBD1. CDR3 length: 14 residues. The ends lost 2 bases at V and 6 bases at J; junction bases unmatched: 2. The germline CDR1 and CDR2 sequences are MNHEY and SVGAGI. CDR3 sequence: CASSYETGGNEQFF. The CDR3 coding sequence is TGTGCCAGCAGTTACGAGACAGGGGGCAATGAGCAGTTCTTC.

The table lists this clone with a count of one. The chain is built from TRBV28 and TRBJ1-2, with TRBD1 identical over 7 bases. Germline V gene data show CDR1 as MDHEN and CDR2 as SYDVKM. The CDR3 consists of 14 residues. Germline trimming cut 3 bases from V and 2 bases from J; bases unmatched to any gene: 3. The CDR3 loop reads CASSFDRANYGYTF. CDR3 sequence (DNA): TGTGCCAGCAGTTTCGACAGGGCCAACTATGGCTACACCTTC.

This clone appeared a single time. CDR3 region: CASASLAGSNYGYTF. The CDR3 DNA reads as TGCGCCAGCGCCTCCCTCGCAGGCTCTAACTATGGCTACACCTTC. V usage is TRBV5-1 and J usage is TRBJ1-2; D unclear. This CDR3 is 15 amino acids long. V lost 7 bases, J lost 0 bases, and 16 bases lay in between. Germline CDR1 SGHRS, CDR2 YFSETQ.

This clone was counted between two and nine times. This rearrangement joins TRBV3-1 (or the pseudogene TRBV3-2) to TRBJ1-5, with 8 nucleotides matching TRBD1. The ends lost 3 bases at V and 7 bases at J; junction bases unmatched: 2. CDR1 and CDR2 from the germline V gene are LGHDT and YNNKEL (reference sequence). The length of the CDR3 is 13 residues. In DNA, the CDR3 is TGTGCCAGCAGCCATCAGGGGGCCCAGCCCCAGCATTTT. It is translated as CASSHQGAQPQHF.

The chain joins TRBV7-9 to TRBJ2-5; 9 bases agree with TRBD2. Per germline, CDR1 SEHNR and CDR2 FQNEAQ (reference sequence). The CDR3 consists of 14 residues. The V gene end was trimmed by 3 bases and the J gene end by 4 bases; junction bases not matched to a gene: 3. CDR3: CASSLTSGAETQYF. For the CDR3, the DNA is TGTGCCAGCAGCTTGACTAGCGGTGCAGAGACCCAGTACTTC. Using reference TRBV7-9 and TRBJ2-5 for the parts outside the CDR3, the full variable domain is DTGVSQNPRHKITKRGQNVTFRCDPISEHNRLYWYRQTLGQGPEFLTYFQNEAQLEKSRLLSDRFSAERPKGSFSTLEIQRTEQGDSAMYLCASSLTSGAETQYFGPGTRLLVL.

The chain uses TRBV28 and TRBJ2-5; TRBD1 is a possible D gene (5 bases). The germline gives CDR1 MDHEN, CDR2 SYDVKM. This CDR3 has 13 amino acids. Trimming took 8 bases from V and 1 from J, leaving 11 bases between them. This CDR3 reads CASRQTAQETQYF. CDR3 DNA sequence: TGTGCCAGCCGACAGACAGCCCAAGAGACCCAGTACTTC.

The chain carries TRBV19 and TRBJ2-3, with 9 nucleotides matching TRBD1. There are 15 residues in the CDR3. Germline V gives CDR1 LNHDA, CDR2 SQIVND (reference sequence). Germline trimming cut 4 bases from V and 4 bases from J; bases unmatched to any gene: 6. CDR3 coding DNA: TGTGCCAGTAGTACGGACAGGGGATGGGCAGATACGCAGTATTTT. This encodes CASSTDRGWADTQYF.

The chain combines TRBV12-3 or TRBV12-4 with TRBJ2-7, with D maybe TRBD1 (5 bases). V lost 1 base and J 7 bases, leaving 8 bases between the germline ends. CDR3 length: 12 amino acids. CDR3 bases: TGTGCCAGCAGTTTAGAGGGGCGGGAGCAGTACTTC. This translates into CASSLEGREQYF.

The chain couples TRBV19 to TRBJ1-5; D remains ambiguous. Trimming cost V 0 bases and J 10 bases, with 7 bases left between them. Germline loops: CDR1 LNHDA, CDR2 SQIVND (reference sequence). The CDR3 is made up of 12 amino acids. This CDR3 reads CASSIDFKPQHF. CDR3 sequence (DNA): TGTGCCAGTAGTATAGATTTTAAACCCCAGCATTTT.

The chain employs TRBV5-1 and TRBJ2-5; D unclear. Germline CDR1 reads SGHRS; CDR2 reads YFSETQ. V lost 0 bases and J lost 2, with 8 bases in between. The CDR3 runs 14 residues. DNA of the CDR3: TGCGCCAGCAGCTTGGCCAGGCCTCAAGAGACCCAGTACTTC. Protein sequence: CASSLARPQETQYF.

This clone was picked up one time. The chain is built from TRBV2 and TRBJ2-3; TRBD1 matches at 8 bases. Trimming cost V 6 bases and J 1 base; bases outside gene matches: 9. The germline CDR1 and CDR2 sequences are SNHLY and FYNNEI. This CDR3 comprises 16 residues. In nucleotides, the CDR3 is TGTGCCAGCAGACCCATGGACAGGGCTGGCACAGATACGCAGTATTTT. Protein: CASRPMDRAGTDTQYF.